The following is a T cell receptor beta chain sequence with its context. Its cognate antigen is unknown. The record originates from a study of cytomegalovirus exposure and HLA in healthy donors. PCR was performed using 60 Vbeta and 13 Jbeta primers. Libraries were prepared by immunoSEQ multiplex PCR; TCRdb keeps only in-frame clonotypes and omits some of them. The data show 150,000 to 160,000 clones, with 70% to 90% seen just once and more than 2% held by the top ten. Study-level points and caveats: According to an earlier analysis, most TCR beta V segments yielded productive rearrangements about 87% or about 30% of the time. The only immune exposure information that was available was CMV serostatus.

Sequencing used PBMCs. The sequence was collected from a woman aged 18 to 35 in good health and CMV-seronegative.

CDR3 nucleotide sequence: TGTGCCACCAGCAGAGTTGGGACAGGGACGGATGAGCAGTTCTTC. Encoded protein: CATSRVGTGTDEQFF. The rearrangement uses TRBV15 and TRBJ2-1, with TRBD1 identical over 9 bases. CDR1 LNHNV and CDR2 YYDKDF come from the germline V gene (reference sequence). This CDR3 region has 15 residues. After removal of 1 base from V and 8 bases from J, the junction contained 6 bases not matched to a gene.